This TCR beta chain emerged from a study of post-analysis software for immune sequencing data. Regarding the study as a whole: Included in a set of roughly five TRBV segments more frequent in patients than controls were TRBV5-6, TRBV5-1 and TRBV20-1. F measure grouped same-batch samples tightly together.

TCR beta libraries were prepared from cDNA with unique molecular identifiers. Via MiXCR, TCRdb re-called the PCR reads, giving one row per CDR3 protein. The table has 740,000 or so distinct CDR3 sequences, approximately 57% seen once. V gave up 1 base and J gave up 2 bases; unmatched junction bases: 4. The CDR3 is 16 amino acids. Germline CDR1 SGHKS, CDR2 YYEKEE (reference sequence). Remarks on this clonotype: Its target is unknown.

The gene calls are TRBV5-5 and TRBJ2-3; 10 bases agree with TRBD2. The receptor comes from a girl aged 5 to 17 with multiple sclerosis. Sequencing was carried out using blood. The CDR3 loop is CASSLRTSGITDTQYF. DNA for the CDR3: TGTGCCAGCAGCTTGCGGACTAGCGGAATCACAGATACGCAGTATTTT.